This TCR beta chain was obtained from a study of Ad26.COV2.S vaccination and SARS-CoV-2 variants. Study information: Once or twice, 56 days apart, Ad26.COV2.S was delivered intramuscularly.

Treatment reported: roughly 18 received Ad26.COV2.S at low or high dose, single or two shots; roughly five received placebo; per-sample allocation not given. Samples analyzed were those drawn on day 63 after the first vaccine or placebo injection. The repertoire was sequenced with immunoSEQ multiplex PCR; TCRdb's copy has only in-frame clones and lacks some. Of nearly 400,000 clones in the sample, around 89% were seen once. This CDR3 region has 15 residues. With V trimmed by 4 bases and J by 6 bases, 6 bases remained unmatched. Germline assignment: CDR1 KGHDR and CDR2 SFDVKD. V is TRBV24-1 and J is TRBJ2-1, with 9 bases that match TRBD1. The sample was peripheral blood, taken in a trial of Ad26.COV2.S vaccine versus placebo. The sequence was collected from a person aged 18-65 years who received the Ad26.COV2.S COVID-19 vaccine or a placebo. The CDR3 is CATSDPRTGVNEQFF. DNA for the CDR3: TGTGCCACCAGTGACCCCCGGACAGGGGTCAATGAGCAGTTCTTC.